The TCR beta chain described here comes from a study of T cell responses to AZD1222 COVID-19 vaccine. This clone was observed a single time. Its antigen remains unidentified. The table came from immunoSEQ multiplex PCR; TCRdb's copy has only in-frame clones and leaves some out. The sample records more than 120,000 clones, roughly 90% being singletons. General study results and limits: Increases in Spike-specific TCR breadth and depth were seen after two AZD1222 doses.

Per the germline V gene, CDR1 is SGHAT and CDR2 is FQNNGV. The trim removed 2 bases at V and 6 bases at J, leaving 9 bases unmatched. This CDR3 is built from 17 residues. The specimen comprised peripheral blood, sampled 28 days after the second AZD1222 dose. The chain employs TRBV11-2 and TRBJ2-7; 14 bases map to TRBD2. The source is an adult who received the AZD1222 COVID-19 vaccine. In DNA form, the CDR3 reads TGTGCCAGCAGCTTAAGTTCGCGACTAGCGGGAGGGAGCGAGCAGTACTTC. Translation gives CASSLSSRLAGGSEQYF.